The entry below describes one T cell receptor (beta chain). Trimming took 5 bases from V and 0 from J, leaving 12 bases between them. From germline, CDR1 is SGHRS and CDR2 YFSETQ. The CDR3 is 14 residues long. The record originates from a study of blood T cell repertoires in COVID-19. Study as a whole: Samples representing acute and convalescent COVID-19 were sourced from the United States, Italy and Spain. PBMCs, B-cell-depleted T cells, or T cells provided the cDNA or gDNA that made up the material.

The table came from immunoSEQ multiplex PCR; TCRdb's copy has only in-frame clones and leaves some out. Of about 210,000 clones listed, more than 70% are singletons. Individuals drawn from approximately 26 US areas were about 18 to 90 years old. Donors in Cohort 3 counted as recovered after two negative PCRs, clearance, or symptom resolution. Sequencing used PBMCs or T cells enriched from blood (not recorded which). This chain uses TRBV5-1 with TRBJ2-7, with D tentatively TRBD1 (6 bases). The receptor was isolated from a woman aged 18-29 years who had recovered from COVID-19. The CDR3 coding sequence is TGCGCCAGCAGTATGGACAGCCTCTCCTACGAGCAGTACTTC. Protein product: CASSMDSLSYEQYF.